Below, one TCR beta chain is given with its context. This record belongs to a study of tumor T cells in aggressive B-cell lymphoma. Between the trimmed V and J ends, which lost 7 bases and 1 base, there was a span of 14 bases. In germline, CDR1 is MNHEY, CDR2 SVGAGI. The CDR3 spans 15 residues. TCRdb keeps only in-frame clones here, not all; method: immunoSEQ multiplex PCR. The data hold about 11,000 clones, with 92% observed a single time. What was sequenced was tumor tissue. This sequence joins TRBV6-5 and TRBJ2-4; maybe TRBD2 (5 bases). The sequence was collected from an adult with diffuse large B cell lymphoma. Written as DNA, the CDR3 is TGTGCCAGCATGCGGACTTCATCCGCCAAAAACATTCAGTACTTC. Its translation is CASMRTSSAKNIQYF.